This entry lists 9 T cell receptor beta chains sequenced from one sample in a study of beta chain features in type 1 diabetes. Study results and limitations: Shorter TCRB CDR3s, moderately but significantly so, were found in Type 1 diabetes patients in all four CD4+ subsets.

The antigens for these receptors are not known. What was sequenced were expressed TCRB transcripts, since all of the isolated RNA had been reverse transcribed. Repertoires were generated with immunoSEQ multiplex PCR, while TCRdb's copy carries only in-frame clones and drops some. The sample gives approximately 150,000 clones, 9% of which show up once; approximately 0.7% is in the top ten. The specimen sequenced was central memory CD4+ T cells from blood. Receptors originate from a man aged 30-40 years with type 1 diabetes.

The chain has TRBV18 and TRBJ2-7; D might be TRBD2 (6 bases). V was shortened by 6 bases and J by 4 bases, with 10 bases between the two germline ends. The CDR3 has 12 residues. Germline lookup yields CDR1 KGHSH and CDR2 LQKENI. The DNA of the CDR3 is TGTGCCAGCTCGCGGGACGGTTACGAGCAGTACTTC. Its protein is CASSRDGYEQYF.

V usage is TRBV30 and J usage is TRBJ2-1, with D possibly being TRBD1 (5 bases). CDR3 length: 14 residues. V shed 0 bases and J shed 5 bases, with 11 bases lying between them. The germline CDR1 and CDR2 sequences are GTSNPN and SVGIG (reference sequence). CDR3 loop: CAWSVLREDNEQFF. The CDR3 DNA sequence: TGTGCCTGGAGTGTACTCAGGGAAGACAATGAGCAGTTCTTC.

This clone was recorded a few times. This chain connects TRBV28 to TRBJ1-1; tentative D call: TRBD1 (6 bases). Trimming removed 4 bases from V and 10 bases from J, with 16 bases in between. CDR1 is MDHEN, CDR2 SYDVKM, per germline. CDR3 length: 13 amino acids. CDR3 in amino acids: CASSYYPGDGAFF. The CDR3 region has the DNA TGTGCCAGCAGTTATTATCCAGGGGATGGAGCTTTCTTT.

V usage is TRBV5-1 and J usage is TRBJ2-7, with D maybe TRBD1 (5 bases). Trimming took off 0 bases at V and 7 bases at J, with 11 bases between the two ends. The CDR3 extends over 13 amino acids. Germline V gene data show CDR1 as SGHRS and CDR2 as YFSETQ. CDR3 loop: CASSLDTSGEQYF. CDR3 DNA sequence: TGCGCCAGCAGCTTGGACACCTCAGGGGAGCAGTACTTC.

CDR3 residues: CASQPGGVGEQYF. The CDR3, as DNA: TGTGCCAGTCAACCGGGGGGCGTGGGGGAGCAGTACTTC. J is TRBJ2-7 and V is TRBV19; D possibly corresponds to TRBD2 (7 bases). This CDR3 comprises 13 residues. V was cut by 8 bases and J by 7 bases, with 18 bases left in between. Germline V CDR1 and CDR2: LNHDA, SQIVND (reference sequence).

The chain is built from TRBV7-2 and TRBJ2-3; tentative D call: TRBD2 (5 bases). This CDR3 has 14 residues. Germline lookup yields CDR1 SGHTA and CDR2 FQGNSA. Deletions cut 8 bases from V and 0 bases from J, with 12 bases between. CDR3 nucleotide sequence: TGTGCCAGCTCCGACTATCCGAGCACAGATACGCAGTATTTT. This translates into CASSDYPSTDTQYF.

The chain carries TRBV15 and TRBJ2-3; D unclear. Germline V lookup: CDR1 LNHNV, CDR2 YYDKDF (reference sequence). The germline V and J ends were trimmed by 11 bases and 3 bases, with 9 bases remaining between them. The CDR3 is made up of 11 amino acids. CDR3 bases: TGTGCCTCGAGCCGAACAGATACGCAGTATTTT. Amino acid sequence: CASSRTDTQYF.

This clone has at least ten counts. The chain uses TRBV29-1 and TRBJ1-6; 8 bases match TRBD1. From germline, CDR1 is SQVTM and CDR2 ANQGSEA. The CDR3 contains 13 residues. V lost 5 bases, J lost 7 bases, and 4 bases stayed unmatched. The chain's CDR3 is CSVSGQENSPLHF. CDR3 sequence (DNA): TGCAGCGTTTCGGGACAGGAAAATTCACCCCTCCACTTT.

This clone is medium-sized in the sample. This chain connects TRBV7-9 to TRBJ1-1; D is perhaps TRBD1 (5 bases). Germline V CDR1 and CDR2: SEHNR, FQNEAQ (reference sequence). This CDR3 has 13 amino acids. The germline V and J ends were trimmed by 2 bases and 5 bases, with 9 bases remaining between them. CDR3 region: CASSLTGGTEAFF. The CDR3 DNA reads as TGTGCCAGCAGCTTAACGGGGGGGACTGAAGCTTTCTTT.